The 32 T cell receptor beta chains below all came from one sample that was sequenced in a study of PD-L1 blockade in urothelial cancer. Time point here: pretreatment peripheral blood. Libraries were prepared by immunoSEQ multiplex PCR; TCRdb keeps only in-frame clonotypes and omits some of them. This sample has fewer than 60,000 clones, with approximately 88% found just once. The sample in question was PBMCs, obtained around atezolizumab (anti-PD-L1) treatment. The receptors originated from a man in his fifties or sixties with urothelial cancer.

The gene calls are TRBV7-3 and TRBJ2-7, with no clear D. V lost 5 bases and J lost 6, with 11 bases in between. The CDR3 extends over 12 amino acids. Germline lookup yields CDR1 SGHTA and CDR2 FQGTGA. DNA of the CDR3: TGTGCCAGCAGCCAGTCTGGTGGCGAGCAGTACTTC. It encodes CASSQSGGEQYF.

This clone was seen more than once but under ten times. CDR3 DNA: TGTGCCAGCAGCCGCGACCAAGAGACCCAGTACTTC. Translating gives CASSRDQETQYF. This chain connects TRBV7-8 to TRBJ2-5; D unresolved. The V gene's germline CDR1 is SGHVS and CDR2 FQNEAQ. The CDR3 runs to 12 residues. V was shortened by 5 bases and J by 0 bases, with 4 bases between the two germline ends.

This clone has just a few counts. The chain has TRBV30 and TRBJ2-1, with 8 bases identical to TRBD1. V was pared by 5 bases and J by 3 bases, with 6 bases of the junction left unmatched. CDR3 length equals 14 residues. CDR1 and CDR2 from the germline V gene are GTSNPN and SVGIG (reference sequence). CDR3 bases: TGTGCCTGGGAGGGACAGGTTCTCTACAATGAGCAGTTCTTC. The encoded protein is CAWEGQVLYNEQFF.

This clone was observed a few times. In the same sample, other DNA sequences code for this CDR3. This chain links TRBV11-3 with TRBJ2-1; TRBD2 matches 11 bases. The CDR3 length is 16 residues. Trimming at V came to 1 base and at J to 4 bases, leaving 3 bases not matched to a gene. Germline loops: CDR1 SGHNT, CDR2 YENEEA. The CDR3 DNA sequence: TGTGCCAGCAGCTTAGGCCTAGCGGGGGGATACAATGAGCAGTTCTTC. Its protein product is CASSLGLAGGYNEQFF. Full variable domain (rest looked up from reference TRBV11-3 and TRBJ2-1): EAGVVQSPRYKIIEKKQPVAFWCNPISGHNTLYWYLQNLGQGPELLIRYENEEAVDDSQLPKDRFSAERLKGVDSTLKIQPAELGDSAVYLCASSLGLAGGYNEQFFGPGTRLTVL.

The rearrangement links TRBV7-2 to TRBJ2-3, with 8 positions matching TRBD2. Trimming took 2 bases from V and 6 from J; bases not matched to a gene: 16. CDR3 length equals 18 residues. CDR1 SGHTA and CDR2 FQGNSA come from the germline V gene. This chain's CDR3 is CASSLMAGGYRQFDTQYF. CDR3 coding DNA: TGTGCCAGCAGCTTAATGGCGGGAGGATATAGGCAGTTCGATACGCAGTATTTT.

This chain connects TRBV6-1 to TRBJ2-5; TRBD2 might be the D (6 bases). CDR3 length equals 13 residues. Germline V gene sequence: CDR1 MNHNS, CDR2 SASEGT. Trimming left V 3 bases short and J 5 bases short, with 10 bases between. CDR3 bases: TGTGCCAGCAGTGATACGGGGAGGGAGACCCAGTACTTC. It specifies CASSDTGRETQYF.

This chain uses TRBV14 with TRBJ2-7, with D tentatively TRBD1 (6 bases). Germline V gene data show CDR1 as SGHDN and CDR2 as FVKESK. The V gene lost 4 bases and the J gene lost 3 bases, with 13 bases spanning the gap. The CDR3 consists of 14 residues. The CDR3 spells CASSPLDSFYEQYF. The CDR3 bases are TGTGCCAGCAGCCCATTGGACAGTTTCTACGAGCAGTACTTC. Using reference TRBV14 and TRBJ2-7 for the parts outside the CDR3, the full variable domain is EAGVTQFPSHSVIEKGQTVTLRCDPISGHDNLYWYRRVMGKEIKFLLHFVKESKQDESGMPNNRFLAERTGGTYSTLKVQPAELEDSGVYFCASSPLDSFYEQYFGPGTRLTVT.

This chain connects TRBV19 to TRBJ2-2, with TRBD2 matching over 7 bases. V dropped 10 bases and J dropped 2; count of bases not matched to a gene: 7. This CDR3 has 14 residues. Germline lookup yields CDR1 LNHDA and CDR2 SQIVND (reference sequence). In nucleotides, the CDR3 is TGTGCCACTTCGGGGGAGGGAAACACCGGGGAGCTGTTTTTT. This translates into CATSGEGNTGELFF.

This rearrangement joins TRBV6-1 to TRBJ1-1, with 7 bases aligning to TRBD1. This CDR3 has 14 amino acids. Germline assignment: CDR1 MNHNS and CDR2 SASEGT. The ends lost 10 bases at V and 4 bases at J; junction bases unmatched: 12. Written as DNA, the CDR3 is TGTGCCACCAGGGGGGGATACGAGGGCACTGAAGCTTTCTTT. Translation: CATRGGYEGTEAFF.

J is TRBJ1-2 and V is TRBV18; 7 bases match TRBD1. Germline values: CDR1 KGHSH, CDR2 LQKENI. The CDR3 extends over 15 amino acids. J lost 5 bases, V lost 3 bases, and 9 bases had no gene match. CDR3 DNA sequence: TGTGCCAGCTCACCGGAGGGGGCGCTGAGATATGGCTACACCTTC. This translates into CASSPEGALRYGYTF.

The chain joins TRBV6-1 to TRBJ2-7; D is possibly TRBD2 (6 bases). Germline values: CDR1 MNHNS, CDR2 SASEGT. V lost 7 bases, J lost 2 bases, and 18 bases lay in between. There are 15 residues in the CDR3. DNA of the CDR3: TGTGCCAGCATCCGGCGCGGGGAGAGTGCCTACGAGCAGTACTTC. Translating gives CASIRRGESAYEQYF.

This chain links TRBV4-3 with TRBJ2-3; 9 bases align to TRBD2. The trim removed 1 base at V and 6 bases at J, leaving 8 bases unmatched. Germline V gives CDR1 LGHNA, CDR2 YSLEER. CDR3 length equals 16 residues. The CDR3 spells CASSQAGASGRDTQYF. The CDR3 DNA reads TGCGCCAGCAGCCAAGCAGGGGCGAGCGGGAGGGATACGCAGTATTTT.

This clone was seen a single time. The J gene is TRBJ2-2, the V gene TRBV6-6, with D maybe TRBD1 (5 bases). V shed 2 bases and J shed 6 bases, with 10 bases lying between them. The germline gives CDR1 MNHNY, CDR2 SVGAGI (reference sequence). This CDR3 is built from 14 residues. The CDR3 region has the DNA TGTGCCAGCAGTTACCCTTGGGGCGCCGGGGAGCTGTTTTTT. Its protein product is CASSYPWGAGELFF.

The rearrangement links TRBV18 to TRBJ2-5; D is unclear. The length of the CDR3 is 13 residues. V dropped 2 bases and J dropped 1 base, with 5 bases sitting between them. Germline CDR1 KGHSH, CDR2 LQKENI. CDR3 residues: CASSPGFQETQYF. The CDR3 coding sequence is TGTGCCAGCTCACCAGGCTTCCAAGAGACCCAGTACTTC.

This chain connects TRBV2 to TRBJ2-2; 12 nucleotides line up with TRBD2. The CDR3 consists of 18 residues. V trimming: 7 bases; J trimming: 1 base; junction bases outside the gene matches: 10. CDR1 is SNHLY, CDR2 FYNNEI, per germline. The CDR3 DNA reads as TGTGCCAGCATTCAAAGGGCGACTAGCGGGAGGAACACCGGGGAGCTGTTTTTT. It yields the protein CASIQRATSGRNTGELFF.

The chain recombines TRBV28 with TRBJ2-7, with 8 bases lining up with TRBD1. In germline, CDR1 is MDHEN, CDR2 SYDVKM. Trimming at V came to 6 bases and at J to 0 bases, leaving 10 bases not matched to a gene. This CDR3 is built from 16 residues. Here the CDR3 reads CASSVFGQGSSYEQYF. The CDR3 bases are TGTGCCAGCAGCGTTTTCGGACAGGGCAGCTCCTACGAGCAGTACTTC.

The chain couples TRBV10-1 to TRBJ2-1, with no clear D. Germline V gene lookup returns CDR1 WNHNN and CDR2 SYGVQD (reference sequence). The CDR3 runs to 16 residues. Trimming took 5 bases from V and 2 from J, leaving 16 bases between them. CDR3 sequence reads: CASSPRSKAPYNEQFF. The CDR3 nucleotides read TGCGCCAGCAGTCCTAGATCAAAGGCCCCCTACAATGAGCAGTTCTTC.

This clone was counted once. The rearrangement joins TRBV7-9 to TRBJ1-2; D perhaps matches TRBD1 (5 bases). CDR3 length: 15 amino acids. The V gene's germline CDR1 is SEHNR and CDR2 FQNEAQ (reference sequence). With 5 bases removed from V and 6 bases from J, the gap between germline ends came to 19 bases. Written as DNA, the CDR3 is TGTGCCAGCAGCCTACGCCAAGGGGCTAGGGATGGCTACACCTTC. It specifies CASSLRQGARDGYTF.

The chain uses TRBV5-1 and TRBJ2-7, with D maybe TRBD1 (6 bases). In germline, CDR1 is SGHRS, CDR2 YFSETQ. Trimming removed 4 bases from V and 6 bases from J, with 14 bases in between. The CDR3 spans 13 residues. The CDR3: CASSDTGPREQYF. The DNA of the CDR3 is TGCGCCAGCAGCGATACAGGGCCCCGCGAGCAGTACTTC.

The chain employs TRBV7-6 and TRBJ2-1, with TRBD2 identical over 9 bases. Germline assignment: CDR1 SGHVS and CDR2 FNYEAQ. After removal of 5 bases from V and 8 bases from J, the junction contained 10 bases not matched to a gene. The CDR3 spans 15 residues. The CDR3 DNA is TGTGCCAGCAGCAAAGACGTAGCGGGGGACTATGAGCAGTTCTTC. Protein sequence: CASSKDVAGDYEQFF.

V usage is TRBV29-1 and J usage is TRBJ1-5, with D perhaps matching TRBD1 (5 bases). CDR3 length: 13 amino acids. Germline V gives CDR1 SQVTM, CDR2 ANQGSEA. Trimming removed 2 bases at V and 4 bases at J, with 9 bases between. DNA of the CDR3: TGCAGCGTTGAAAAAGGGGATAATCAGCCCCAGCATTTT. Translating it yields CSVEKGDNQPQHF.

This clone has only one observation. V gene TRBV6-4 combines with J gene TRBJ2-2; D is perhaps TRBD1 (6 bases). Trimming took off 6 bases at V and 5 bases at J, with 10 bases between the two ends. CDR1 MRHNA and CDR2 SNTAGT come from the germline V gene. The CDR3 length is 13 residues. DNA of the CDR3: TGTGCCAGCAGGGCACAGGGAACCGGGGAGCTGTTTTTT. This translates into CASRAQGTGELFF.

This chain joins TRBV19 and TRBJ1-2, with 9 nucleotides matching TRBD1. The V gene's germline CDR1 is LNHDA and CDR2 SQIVND (reference sequence). J lost 7 bases, V lost 5 bases, and 8 bases had no gene match. The CDR3 contains 14 residues. The CDR3 sequence: CASSLTGGAGGYTF. For the CDR3, the DNA is TGTGCCAGTAGTCTCACAGGGGGCGCGGGTGGCTACACCTTC. The complete variable domain, with remaining parts taken from reference TRBV19 and TRBJ1-2, reads DGGITQSPKYLFRKEGQNVTLSCEQNLNHDAMYWYRQDPGQGLRLIYYSQIVNDFQKGDIAEGYSVSREKKESFPLTVTSAQKNPTAFYLCASSLTGGAGGYTFGSGTRLTVV.

The chain joins TRBV11-2 to TRBJ2-2, with 7 bases identical to TRBD1. This CDR3 is built from 15 residues. CDR1 is SGHAT and CDR2 is FQNNGV in the germline V gene. After removal of 5 bases from V and 3 bases from J, the junction contained 6 bases not matched to a gene. CDR3 sequence (DNA): TGTGCCAGCAGCCGACAGGGATTCGACACCGGGGAGCTGTTTTTT. Translated: CASSRQGFDTGELFF.

The chain combines TRBV6-5 with TRBJ2-1, with 7 nucleotides matching TRBD1. Per germline, CDR1 MNHEY and CDR2 SVGAGI. The CDR3 length is 14 residues. J was trimmed by 5 bases and V by 6 bases; bases with no gene match: 7. The CDR3 DNA is TGTGCCAGCAGAACCGGGACAGCCAACAATGAGCAGTTCTTC. It encodes CASRTGTANNEQFF.

The rearrangement links TRBV5-1 to TRBJ1-4; D possibly corresponds to TRBD1 (5 bases). The CDR3 runs 16 residues. Germline CDR1 is SGHRS and CDR2 is YFSETQ. V was pared by 3 bases and J by 3 bases, with 15 bases between. The CDR3 sequence is CASSWGDRGANEKLFF. DNA for the CDR3: TGCGCCAGCAGCTGGGGGGACCGAGGAGCTAATGAAAAACTGTTTTTT.

The rearrangement joins TRBV18 to TRBJ1-5; 8 bases fit TRBD1. Trimming took 4 bases from V and 6 from J; bases not matched to a gene: 5. CDR3 length: 14 residues. The germline V gene has CDR1 KGHSH and CDR2 LQKENI. CDR3 loop: CASSRTGFGQPQHF. DNA for the CDR3: TGTGCCAGCTCACGGACAGGGTTTGGTCAGCCCCAGCATTTT.

V and J are TRBV9 and TRBJ1-2, with 7 nucleotides matching TRBD1. CDR1 is SGDLS, CDR2 YYNGEE, per germline. The ends lost 3 bases at V and 6 bases at J; junction bases unmatched: 8. The CDR3 is made up of 14 amino acids. The CDR3 sequence: CASSGQTGFDGYTF. DNA of the CDR3: TGTGCCAGCAGCGGACAGACAGGGTTCGATGGCTACACCTTC.

The genes are TRBV11-2 and TRBJ2-7; D is possibly TRBD2 (5 bases). Germline V gives CDR1 SGHAT, CDR2 FQNNGV. Trimming shortened V by 0 bases and J by 7 bases, and 10 bases separated the two germline ends. CDR3 length equals 13 residues. CDR3 in DNA: TGTGCCAGCAGCTTAGAGCAGACGGGAGAGCAGTACTTC. Translated: CASSLEQTGEQYF.

The chain joins TRBV10-3 to TRBJ1-4; TRBD1 aligns across 8 bases. Germline assignment: CDR1 ENHRY and CDR2 SYGVKD. The CDR3 is 14 amino acids. J gave up 14 bases and V 2 bases, and 10 bases lay outside the gene matches. This CDR3 reads CAISEGQGSSRLFF. CDR3 sequence (DNA): TGTGCCATCAGTGAGGGACAGGGCTCAAGTCGGCTGTTTTTT.

The CDR3 sequence is CASSLGRAEPQHF. Written as DNA, the CDR3 is TGTGCCAGCAGCTTGGGCAGGGCGGAGCCCCAGCATTTT. This sequence joins TRBV7-9 and TRBJ1-5, with D possibly being TRBD1 (5 bases). This CDR3 region has 13 residues. The V gene lost 3 bases and the J gene lost 8 bases, with 11 bases spanning the gap. Germline V CDR1 and CDR2: SEHNR, FQNEAQ (reference sequence).

This chain links TRBV10-3 with TRBJ1-5; D gene unclear. CDR1 and CDR2 (germline): ENHRY, SYGVKD. The CDR3 covers 13 residues. Trimming stripped 5 bases from V and 5 bases from J, with 10 bases between. CDR3 loop: CAISFAGDQPQHF. DNA of the CDR3: TGTGCCATCAGTTTTGCGGGAGATCAGCCCCAGCATTTT.